This TCR beta chain was profiled in a study of T cell responses to AZD1222 COVID-19 vaccine. The CDR3 runs 16 residues. CDR1 and CDR2 (germline): SGDLS, YYNGEE. V was cut by 0 bases and J by 5 bases, with 15 bases left in between. The protocol was immunoSEQ multiplex PCR, while the TCRdb copy is restricted to in-frame clones and leaves out a portion. The sample's table shows about 140,000 clones. Notes on the study in general: There were mostly white British donors and more females than males, and clonal diversity was possibly underestimated. Vaccine-associated CD4 TCRs ranged over spike, dominating at 160-218 and 743-854. Recipients of AZD1222 seropositive at baseline numbered only 5 or 6. Within unmutated variant regions lay the reported targets of nearly half of spike-specific TCRs.

Remarks on this clone: Its matching antigen is unknown.

Sequenced: peripheral blood. This TCR was recovered from an adult in good health. The chain has TRBV9 and TRBJ2-1, with no clear D. CDR3 protein: CASSVALTTGDNEQFF. In DNA, the CDR3 is TGTGCCAGCAGCGTAGCTCTAACGACTGGGGACAATGAGCAGTTCTTC.